This TCR beta chain was recorded in a study of cytomegalovirus exposure and HLA in healthy donors. Findings and caveats of the study: Rarity characterized most TCR sequences, yet some public TCRs appeared in many donors. In vitro work confirmed that a few CMV-associated chains recognize CMV antigens. Cytomegalovirus-associated status was assigned to approximately 160 TCR beta chains.

About this clone itself: The antigen is undetermined.

A multiplex PCR was run with 60 Vbeta primers and 13 Jbeta primers. Here immunoSEQ multiplex PCR was the method, and the copy in TCRdb shows in-frame clones only, minus some. The repertoire holds about 150,000 clones, around 9% seen once, with 6% to 7.5% in the top ten. The sequence derives from a woman in her 40s in good health and CMV-seropositive. Sample: PBMCs.

CDR3: CASSQEEGSYEQYF. CDR3 nucleotide sequence: TGCGCCAGCAGCCAAGAAGAGGGCTCCTACGAGCAGTACTTC. V usage is TRBV4-1 and J usage is TRBJ2-7; TRBD2 is a possible D gene (5 bases). The V end lost 0 bases, the J end lost 0 bases, and 6 bases lay between the germline ends. Germline V gene lookup returns CDR1 MGHRA and CDR2 YSYEKL. CDR3 length: 14 residues.